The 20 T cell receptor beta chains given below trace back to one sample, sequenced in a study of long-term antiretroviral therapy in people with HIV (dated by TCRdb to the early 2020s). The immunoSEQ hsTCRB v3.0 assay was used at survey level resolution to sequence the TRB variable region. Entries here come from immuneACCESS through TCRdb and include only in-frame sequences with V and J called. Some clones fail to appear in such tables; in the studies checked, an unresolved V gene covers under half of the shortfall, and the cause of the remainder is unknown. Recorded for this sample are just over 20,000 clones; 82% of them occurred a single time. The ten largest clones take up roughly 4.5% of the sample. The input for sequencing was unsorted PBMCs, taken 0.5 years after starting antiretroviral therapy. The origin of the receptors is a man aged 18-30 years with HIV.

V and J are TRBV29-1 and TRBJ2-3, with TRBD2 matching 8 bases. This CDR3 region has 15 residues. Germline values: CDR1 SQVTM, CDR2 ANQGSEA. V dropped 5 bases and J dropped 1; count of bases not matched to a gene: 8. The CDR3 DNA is TGCAGCGTTAGCCAAAGCGGGAGTGGCACAGATACGCAGTATTTT. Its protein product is CSVSQSGSGTDTQYF.

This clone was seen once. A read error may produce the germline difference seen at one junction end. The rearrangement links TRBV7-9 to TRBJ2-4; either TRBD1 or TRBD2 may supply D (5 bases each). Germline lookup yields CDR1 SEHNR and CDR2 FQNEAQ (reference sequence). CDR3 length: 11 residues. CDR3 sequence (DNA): TGTGCCAGCAGCGAGGGGTGGCAGCTGGACTTC. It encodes CASSEGWQLDF.

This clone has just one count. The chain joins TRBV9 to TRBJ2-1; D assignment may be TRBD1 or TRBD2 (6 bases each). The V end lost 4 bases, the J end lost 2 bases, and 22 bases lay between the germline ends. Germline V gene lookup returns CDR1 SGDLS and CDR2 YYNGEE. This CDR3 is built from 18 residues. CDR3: CASSPPPSGARPYNEQFF. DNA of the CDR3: TGTGCCAGCAGCCCGCCCCCCTCGGGGGCCCGCCCCTACAATGAGCAGTTCTTC. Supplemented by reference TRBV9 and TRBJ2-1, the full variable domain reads DSGVTQTPKHLITATGQRVTLRCSPRSGDLSVYWYQQSLDQGLQFLIQYYNGEERAKGNILERFSAQQFPDLHSELNLSSLELGDSALYFCASSPPPSGARPYNEQFFGPGTRLTVL.

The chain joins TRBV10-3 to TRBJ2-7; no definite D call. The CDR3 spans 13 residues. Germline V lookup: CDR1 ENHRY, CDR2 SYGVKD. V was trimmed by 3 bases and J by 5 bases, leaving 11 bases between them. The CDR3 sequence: CAISEAGPDEQYF. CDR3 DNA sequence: TGTGCCATCAGTGAAGCTGGGCCTGACGAGCAGTACTTC.

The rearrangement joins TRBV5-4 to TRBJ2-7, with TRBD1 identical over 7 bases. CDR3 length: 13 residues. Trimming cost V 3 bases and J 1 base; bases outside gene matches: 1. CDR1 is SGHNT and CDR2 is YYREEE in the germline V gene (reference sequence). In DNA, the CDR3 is TGTGCCAGCAGCTCGGGACAGTCCTACGAGCAGTACTTC. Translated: CASSSGQSYEQYF.

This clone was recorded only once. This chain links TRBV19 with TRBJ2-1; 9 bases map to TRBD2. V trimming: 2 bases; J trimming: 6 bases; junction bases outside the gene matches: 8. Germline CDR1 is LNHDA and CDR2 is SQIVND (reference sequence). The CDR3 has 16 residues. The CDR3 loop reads CASSINPGLALNEQFF. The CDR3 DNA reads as TGTGCCAGTAGTATAAACCCGGGACTAGCCCTCAATGAGCAGTTCTTC.

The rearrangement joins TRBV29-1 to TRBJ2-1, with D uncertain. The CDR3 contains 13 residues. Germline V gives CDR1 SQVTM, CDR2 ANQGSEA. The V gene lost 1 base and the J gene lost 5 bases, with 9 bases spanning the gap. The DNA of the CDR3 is TGCAGCGTTGAAGGGCCGGCCAACAATGAGCAGTTCTTC. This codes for CSVEGPANNEQFF.

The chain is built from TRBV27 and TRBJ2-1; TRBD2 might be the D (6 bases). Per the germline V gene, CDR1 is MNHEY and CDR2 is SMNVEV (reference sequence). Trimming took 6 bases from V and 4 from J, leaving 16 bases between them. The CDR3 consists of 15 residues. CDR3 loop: CASSLRTNLYNEQFF. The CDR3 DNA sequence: TGTGCCAGCAGCCTAAGGACTAACCTTTACAATGAGCAGTTCTTC.

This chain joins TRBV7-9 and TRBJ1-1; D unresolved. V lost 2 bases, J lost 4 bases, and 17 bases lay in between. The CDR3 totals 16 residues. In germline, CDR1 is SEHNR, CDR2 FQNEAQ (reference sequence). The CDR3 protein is CASSLSWSPAGTEAFF. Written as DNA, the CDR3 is TGTGCCAGCAGCTTATCTTGGAGTCCCGCTGGCACTGAAGCTTTCTTT.

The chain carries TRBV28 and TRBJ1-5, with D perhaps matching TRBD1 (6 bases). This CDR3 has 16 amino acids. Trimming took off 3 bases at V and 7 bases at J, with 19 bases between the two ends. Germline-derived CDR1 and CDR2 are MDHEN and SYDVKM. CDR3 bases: TGTGCCAGCAGTTTCCTTACCCCAGGGGCTGGGCAGCCCCAGCATTTT. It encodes CASSFLTPGAGQPQHF.

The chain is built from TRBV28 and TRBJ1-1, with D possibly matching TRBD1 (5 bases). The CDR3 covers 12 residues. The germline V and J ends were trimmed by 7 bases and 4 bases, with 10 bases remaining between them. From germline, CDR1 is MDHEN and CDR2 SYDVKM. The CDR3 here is CASITGGTEAFF. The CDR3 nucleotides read TGTGCCAGCATAACTGGGGGCACTGAAGCTTTCTTT.

The DNA for the CDR3 is TGTGCCAGCAGCTTCGGGGCAGGGCTGGAAAAACTGTTTTTT. Translated, it gives CASSFGAGLEKLFF. The chain couples TRBV11-2 to TRBJ1-4, with D possibly being TRBD1 (5 bases). This CDR3 region has 14 residues. V lost 3 bases and J 8 bases, leaving 13 bases between the germline ends. CDR1 and CDR2 from the germline V gene are SGHAT and FQNNGV.

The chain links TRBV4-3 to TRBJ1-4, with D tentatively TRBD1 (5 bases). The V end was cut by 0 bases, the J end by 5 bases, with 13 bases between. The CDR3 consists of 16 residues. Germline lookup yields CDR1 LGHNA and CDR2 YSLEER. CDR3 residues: CASSQDRGAMNEKLFF. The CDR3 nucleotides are TGCGCCAGCAGCCAAGATCGGGGCGCCATGAATGAAAAACTGTTTTTT.

The DNA for the CDR3 is TGTGCCAGCAGCTTGGCGGCCAGGGAGTCATCGGATGAGCAGTTCTTC. Translation gives CASSLAARESSDEQFF. The V and J genes are TRBV5-6 and TRBJ2-1; D is perhaps TRBD1 or TRBD2 (5 bases each). Trimming stripped 0 bases from V and 8 bases from J, with 18 bases between. This CDR3 region has 16 residues. Germline V gene data show CDR1 as SGHDT and CDR2 as YYEEEE. Combining the CDR3 with reference TRBV5-6 and TRBJ2-1 gives the whole variable domain DAGVTQSPTHLIKTRGQQVTLRCSPKSGHDTVSWYQQALGQGPQFIFQYYEEEERQRGNFPDRFSGHQFPNYSSELNVNALLLGDSALYLCASSLAARESSDEQFFGPGTRLTVL.

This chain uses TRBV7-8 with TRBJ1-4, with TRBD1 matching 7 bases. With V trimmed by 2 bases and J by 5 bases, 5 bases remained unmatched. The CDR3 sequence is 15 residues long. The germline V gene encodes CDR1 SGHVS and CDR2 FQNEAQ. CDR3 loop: CASSLHTGVNEKLFF. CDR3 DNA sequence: TGTGCCAGCAGCTTACATACAGGGGTAAATGAAAAACTGTTTTTT.

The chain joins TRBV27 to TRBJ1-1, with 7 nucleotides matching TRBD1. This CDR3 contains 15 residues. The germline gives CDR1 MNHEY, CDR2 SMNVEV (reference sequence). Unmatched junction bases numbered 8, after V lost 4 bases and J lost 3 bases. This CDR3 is CASSWGTDRDTEAFF. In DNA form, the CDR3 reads TGTGCCAGCAGTTGGGGGACAGATCGGGACACTGAAGCTTTCTTT.

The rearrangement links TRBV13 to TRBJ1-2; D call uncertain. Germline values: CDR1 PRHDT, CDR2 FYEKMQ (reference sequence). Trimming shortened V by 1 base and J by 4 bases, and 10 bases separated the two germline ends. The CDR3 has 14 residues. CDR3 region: CASSLAGNLYGYTF. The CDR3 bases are TGTGCCAGCAGCTTAGCTGGTAACCTCTATGGCTACACCTTC.

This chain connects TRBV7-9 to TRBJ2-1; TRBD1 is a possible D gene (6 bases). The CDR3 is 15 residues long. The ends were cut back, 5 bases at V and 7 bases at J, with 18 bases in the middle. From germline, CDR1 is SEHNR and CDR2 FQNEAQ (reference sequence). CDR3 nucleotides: TGTGCCAGCAGCCCCAGCAGGGGCGTCAGGAATGAGCAGTTCTTC. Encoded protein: CASSPSRGVRNEQFF.

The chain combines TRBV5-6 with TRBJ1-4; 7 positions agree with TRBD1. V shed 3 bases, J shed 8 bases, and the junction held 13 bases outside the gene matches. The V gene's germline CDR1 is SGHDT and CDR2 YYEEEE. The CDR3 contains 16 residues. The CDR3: CASSSSPGRGGEKLFF. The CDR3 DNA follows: TGTGCCAGCAGCTCCTCGCCCGGCAGGGGGGGGGAAAAACTGTTTTTT.

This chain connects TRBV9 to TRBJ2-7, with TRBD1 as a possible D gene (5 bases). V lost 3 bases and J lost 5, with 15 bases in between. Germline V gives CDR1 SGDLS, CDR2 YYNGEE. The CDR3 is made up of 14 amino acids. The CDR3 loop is CASSGSPKGNEQYF. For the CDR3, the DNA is TGTGCCAGCAGCGGGTCCCCCAAGGGGAACGAGCAGTACTTC. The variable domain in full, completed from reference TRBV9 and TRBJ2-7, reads DSGVTQTPKHLITATGQRVTLRCSPRSGDLSVYWYQQSLDQGLQFLIQYYNGEERAKGNILERFSAQQFPDLHSELNLSSLELGDSALYFCASSGSPKGNEQYFGPGTRLTVT.